This paragraph reports one T cell receptor beta chain. Its cognate antigen is unknown. Here immunoSEQ multiplex PCR was the method, and the copy in TCRdb shows in-frame clones only, minus some. The repertoire holds around 10,000 clones, with more than 45% as singletons. CDR1 is MDHEN, CDR2 SYDVKM, per germline. The V gene lost 6 bases and the J gene lost 3 bases, with 15 bases spanning the gap. The CDR3 sequence is 16 residues long. The data derive from a study of T cells in localized non-small cell lung cancer. General study points: Within adjacent lung there appeared a median roughly 60 of the top 100 tumor clones. Longer overall survival associated with higher blood T cell density; shorter survival with higher adjacent-lung clonality.

V gene TRBV28 combines with J gene TRBJ1-6, with a possible D match to TRBD1 (5 bases). The receptor was isolated from a woman aged 40 to 75 with stage II squamous cell lung carcinoma. Sequencing was performed on lymph node tissue, taken before any cancer treatment. The CDR3 reads CASSPWGVNYNSPLHF. The CDR3 nucleotides read TGTGCCAGCAGCCCCTGGGGGGTGAACTATAATTCACCCCTCCACTTT.